A single TCR beta chain is shown here with its context. Its matching antigen is unknown. Authors' methods: ImmunoSEQ yielded junction-only sequences lacking quality scores, so filtering differed. Using immunoSEQ multiplex PCR, the repertoire was profiled, and TCRdb retains in-frame clones only, with some absent. V, J and clone size were drawn from that table, and D and trimming were deduced from the DNA. This sample has 1.4 million or so clones, with 98% found just once. The source of the sample is a study of shared clonotypes between healthy human individuals. As for the study in general: Each donor's CD4 naive and CD4 memory cells filled three plates apiece, CD8 naive two, and CD8 memory one.

The CDR3 length is 15 residues. The germline gives CDR1 SGDLS, CDR2 YYNGEE. Trimming took off 2 bases at V and 1 base at J, with 12 bases between the two ends. General study findings and limits: Naive subsets typically showed greater estimated richness than memory subsets. With four donors compared, 5% to 5.5% of naive CD4 clonotypes were shared.

The sequence was collected from a man under 40 in good health. This chain links TRBV9 with TRBJ2-5; weak D call: TRBD2 (5 bases). Sequencing was done on a sample of naive CD4+ T cells sorted from blood. The subset denotes: CD45RA+ positively selected. The CDR3 region has the DNA TGTGCCAGCAGCGTGAGTAGAGGGTTCCAAGAGACCCAGTACTTC. This sequence encodes CASSVSRGFQETQYF.